The 5 T cell receptor beta chains presented below share a single source sample, sequenced in a study of T cells in women clearing cervical HPV infection. Repertoires were generated with immunoSEQ multiplex PCR, while TCRdb's copy carries only in-frame clones and drops some. This sample contains 20,000 to 25,000 clones. The sequenced sample was blood buffy coat. The receptors were sampled from a woman between 18 and 69 years old with a cervical HPV16 infection that either progressed to CIN3+ or cleared (not recorded which).

Comment on this clone: At the DNA level, this CDR3 is encoded by other sequences in the same sample as well. Incomplete CDR3 DNA: TGTGCCAGCAGCTCGGACTCTCCCGGAAACACC. This encodes CASSSDSPGNT. The full CDR3 protein reads CASSSDSPGNTIYF. V gene TRBV7-3 combines with J gene TRBJ1-3; D gene ambiguous. The read finishes 3 residues shy of the CDR3 end, and the germline J gene is used to complete it. The ends were cut back, 4 bases at V and 4 bases at J, with 11 bases in the middle. The length of the CDR3 is 14 residues. Germline CDR1 is SGHTA and CDR2 is FQGTGA.

As regards this clone: Sequencing ends 3 residues short of the CDR3 end; the germline J gene provides the rest. The chain couples TRBV19 to TRBJ2-7; a weak D match, TRBD1 (6 bases). Germline CDR1 reads LNHDA; CDR2 reads SQIVND (reference sequence). The CDR3 extends over 13 amino acids. With 5 bases removed from V and 6 bases from J, the gap between germline ends came to 14 bases. The CDR3 DNA, read in part, is TGTGCCAGTAGTGCCACAGGGATGTCCGAG. It translates to CASSATGMSE. The complete CDR3 reads CASSATGMSEQYF.

Comments on this clone: From the germline J gene comes the end of the CDR3, since the read stops 3 residues before it. The genes are TRBV20-1 and TRBJ2-3, with D perhaps TRBD2 (6 bases). The CDR3 is 15 amino acids. Germline-derived CDR1 and CDR2 are DFQATT and SNEGSKA (reference sequence). Trimming pared 6 bases from V and 3 bases from J, leaving 19 bases between. The CDR3 DNA, read in part, is TGCAGTGCCCAAAGGGCTAGCGCGTCTACAGATACG. As protein: CSAQRASASTDT. The entire CDR3 protein reads CSAQRASASTDTQYF.

For this clone: The DNA ends 3 residues before the CDR3 does, and the rest of the CDR3 is filled in from the germline J gene. The chain joins TRBV30 to TRBJ2-4; D might be TRBD2 (6 bases). CDR3 length: 9 amino acids. Germline values: CDR1 GTSNPN, CDR2 SVGIG (reference sequence). The CDR3 loop is CACLEGQYF. CDR3 DNA (partial): TGTGCCTGTTTGGAGGGT.

As for this clone: The sequenced fragment ends 3 residues before the CDR3 boundary, so the rest is inferred from the germline J gene. The V gene is TRBV5-1, the J gene TRBJ1-2; D is ambiguous. Trimming took 0 bases from V and 4 from J, leaving 13 bases between them. The CDR3 is 15 residues long. Germline V gene sequence: CDR1 SGHRS, CDR2 YFSETQ. CDR3 amino acids: CASSLGVTRLYGYTF. The covered CDR3 bases are TGCGCCAGCAGCTTGGGAGTGACACGGCTCTATGGC.